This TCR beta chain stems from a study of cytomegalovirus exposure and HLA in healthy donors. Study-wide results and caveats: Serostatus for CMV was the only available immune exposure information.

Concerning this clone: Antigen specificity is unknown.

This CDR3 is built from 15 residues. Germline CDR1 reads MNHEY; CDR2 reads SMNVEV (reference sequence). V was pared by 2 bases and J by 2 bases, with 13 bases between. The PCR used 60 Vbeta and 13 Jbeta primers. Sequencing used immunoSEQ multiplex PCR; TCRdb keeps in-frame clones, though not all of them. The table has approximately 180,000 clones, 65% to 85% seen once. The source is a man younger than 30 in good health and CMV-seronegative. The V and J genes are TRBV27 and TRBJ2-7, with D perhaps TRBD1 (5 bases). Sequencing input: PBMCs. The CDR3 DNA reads TGTGCCAGCAGTTTAGGGTCAGGGATCACCTACGAGCAGTACTTC. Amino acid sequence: CASSLGSGITYEQYF.